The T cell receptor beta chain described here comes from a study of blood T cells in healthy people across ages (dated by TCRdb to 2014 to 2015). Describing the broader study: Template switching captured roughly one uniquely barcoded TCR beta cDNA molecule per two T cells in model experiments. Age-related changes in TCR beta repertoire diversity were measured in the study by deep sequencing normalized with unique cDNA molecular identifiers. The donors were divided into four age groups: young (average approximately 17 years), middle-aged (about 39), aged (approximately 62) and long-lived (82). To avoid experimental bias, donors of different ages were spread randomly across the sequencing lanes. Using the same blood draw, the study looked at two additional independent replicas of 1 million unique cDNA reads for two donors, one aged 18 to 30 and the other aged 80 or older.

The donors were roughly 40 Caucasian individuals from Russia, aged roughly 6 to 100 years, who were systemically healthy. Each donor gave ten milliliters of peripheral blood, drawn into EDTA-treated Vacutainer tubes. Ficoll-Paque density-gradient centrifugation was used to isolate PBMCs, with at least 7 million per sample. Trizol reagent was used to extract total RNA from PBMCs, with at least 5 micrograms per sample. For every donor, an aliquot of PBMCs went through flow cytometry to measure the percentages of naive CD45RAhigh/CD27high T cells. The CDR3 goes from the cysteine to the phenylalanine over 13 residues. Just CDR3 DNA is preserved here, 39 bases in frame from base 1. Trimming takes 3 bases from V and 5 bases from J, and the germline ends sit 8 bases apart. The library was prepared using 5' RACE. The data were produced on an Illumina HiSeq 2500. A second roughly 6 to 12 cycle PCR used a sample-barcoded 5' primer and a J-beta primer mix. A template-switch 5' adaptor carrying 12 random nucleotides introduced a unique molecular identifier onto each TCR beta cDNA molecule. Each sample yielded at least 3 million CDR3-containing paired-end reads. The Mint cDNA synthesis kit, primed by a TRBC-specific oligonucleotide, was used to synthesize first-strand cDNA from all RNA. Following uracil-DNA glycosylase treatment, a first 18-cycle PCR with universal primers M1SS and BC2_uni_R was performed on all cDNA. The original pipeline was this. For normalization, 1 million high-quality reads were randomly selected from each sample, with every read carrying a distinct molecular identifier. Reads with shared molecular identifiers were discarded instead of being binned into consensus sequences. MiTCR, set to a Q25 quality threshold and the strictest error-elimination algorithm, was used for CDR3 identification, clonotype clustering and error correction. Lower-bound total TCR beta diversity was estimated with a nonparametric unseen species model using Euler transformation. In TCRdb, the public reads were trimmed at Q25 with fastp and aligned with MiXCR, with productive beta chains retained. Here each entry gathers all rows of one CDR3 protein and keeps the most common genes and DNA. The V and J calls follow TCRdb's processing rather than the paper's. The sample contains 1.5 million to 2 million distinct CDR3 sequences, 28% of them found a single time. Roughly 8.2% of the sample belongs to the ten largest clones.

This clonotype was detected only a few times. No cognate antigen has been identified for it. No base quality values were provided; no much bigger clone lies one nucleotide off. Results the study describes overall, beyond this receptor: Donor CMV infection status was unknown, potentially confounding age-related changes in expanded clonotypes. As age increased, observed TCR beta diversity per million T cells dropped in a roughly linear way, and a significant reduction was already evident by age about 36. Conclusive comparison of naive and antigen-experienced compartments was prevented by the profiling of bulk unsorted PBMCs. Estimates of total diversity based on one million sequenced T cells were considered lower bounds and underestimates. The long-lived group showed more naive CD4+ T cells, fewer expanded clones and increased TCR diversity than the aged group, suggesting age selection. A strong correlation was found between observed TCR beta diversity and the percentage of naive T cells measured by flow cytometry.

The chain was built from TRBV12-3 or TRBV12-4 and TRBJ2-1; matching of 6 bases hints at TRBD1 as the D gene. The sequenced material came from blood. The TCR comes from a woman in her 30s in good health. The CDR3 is CASSFNRDNEQFF. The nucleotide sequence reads TGTGCCAGCAGTTTTAACAGGGACAATGAGCAGTTCTTC.